This TCR beta chain is drawn from a study of blood T cell repertoires in COVID-19. For the study at large: Spain, Italy and the United States supplied samples that represented acute and convalescent COVID-19. T cells, B-cell-depleted T cells, or PBMCs provided the cDNA or gDNA that served as material.

While infection was still active, Seattle patients were enrolled and then followed longitudinally. As originally analysed: Amplification from reference gene primers served as the basis for estimated nucleated cell counts. Only in-frame clones appear in the TCRdb table, and some are missing; sequencing was by immunoSEQ multiplex PCR. D and trimming were read from the DNA, whereas the V and J calls and clone size are those reported in that table. The top ten hold roughly 10% of the sample, which has about 52,000 clones, about four fifths seen once. Trimming took 0 bases from V and 3 from J, leaving 11 bases between them. Germline CDR1 reads KGHSH; CDR2 reads LQKENI. This CDR3 spans 15 amino acids. This clone was seen just once.

This clonotype originated in a man older than 75 with COVID-19, enrolled during active disease. Sequenced material: peripheral blood. This chain joins TRBV18 and TRBJ1-1, with TRBD1 as a possible D gene (6 bases). The CDR3 sequence is CASSPPAGADTEAFF. Written as DNA, the CDR3 is TGTGCCAGCTCACCACCCGCGGGGGCTGACACTGAAGCTTTCTTT.